The T cell receptor (beta chain) under discussion was sequenced for a study of blood T cell repertoires in COVID-19 (dated by TCRdb to the early 2020s). Context from the whole study: Samples from collaborators originated in the United States, Italy and Spain and spanned both the acute and convalescent phases of COVID-19. Where HLA class I and class II types were available, the types were taken from metadata supplied by the sample provider, not from assay-based typing. Nearly every sample came with metadata listing a de-identified subject ID, COVID-19 status, age in years and sex. Samples came from the ongoing ImmuneRACE study (first 160 participants) plus 1,254 subjects from 6 global collaborators. Subjects who had been exposed to COVID-19, were actively infected with it, or had recovered from it provided the deeply sampled blood TCRbeta repertoires that made up the dataset. The repertoires were released in a freely available public database intended as a resource for research on the immune response to SARS-CoV-2. The prospective study material was composed of cDNA or gDNA derived from T cells, B-cell-depleted T cells, or PBMCs. Paper-wide results and their limitations: How much clinical and demographic metadata was included differed by source and by participant, and the metadata was provided uncurated.

TCRbeta CDR3 regions were amplified from genomic DNA using the immunoSEQ Assay, a bias-controlled multiplex PCR. The authors processed their data as follows. The number of nucleated cells in each sample was estimated by amplification of reference gene primers within the assay. To quantify the absolute abundance of each unique TCRbeta CDR3 rearrangement, sequence reads were collapsed and filtered. For each sample, productive Simpson clonality was calculated as the square root of Simpson's diversity index over productive rearrangements. What TCRdb holds here is the immuneACCESS table cut down to in-frame rearrangements. Part of the clones is not present; checked against another copy, under half of the missing clones reflect an unresolved V gene, and the others are unexplained. V, J and clone size derive from that table, while D and trimming were established from the DNA sequence. The sample includes some 56,000 clones, with over 70% observed a single time. Together, the top ten hold around 18% of the sample.

Points on this clone: Its target antigen remains unknown. Base qualities are not provided; no much larger clone lies one nucleotide away.

CDR1 and CDR2 are drawn from the germline V gene: SGHDT, YYEEEE. Cut back by 1 base and 2 bases, the V and J ends lie 16 bases apart. The CDR3 covers 16 residues, taking in both the cysteine and the phenylalanine. Of the read, only the CDR3 DNA is kept; its 48 bases are in frame from base 1. Each collaborating institution followed its own protocols to collect whole blood in K2EDTA tubes. For TCRbeta analysis, collaborators shipped samples as frozen whole blood, isolated PBMCs, or DNA extracted from either of those sample types. The sequencing sample was made of peripheral blood. The sequence links TRBV5-6 to TRBJ2-7, with a weak D call of TRBD1 (6 bases match). This TCR derives from a woman aged 50 to 60 with active or convalescent COVID-19. The nucleotide sequence is given as TGTGCCAGCAGCTTGCCCTCCCTTTACAGGGCCTACGAGCAGTACTTC. Translated, this is CASSLPSLYRAYEQYF.